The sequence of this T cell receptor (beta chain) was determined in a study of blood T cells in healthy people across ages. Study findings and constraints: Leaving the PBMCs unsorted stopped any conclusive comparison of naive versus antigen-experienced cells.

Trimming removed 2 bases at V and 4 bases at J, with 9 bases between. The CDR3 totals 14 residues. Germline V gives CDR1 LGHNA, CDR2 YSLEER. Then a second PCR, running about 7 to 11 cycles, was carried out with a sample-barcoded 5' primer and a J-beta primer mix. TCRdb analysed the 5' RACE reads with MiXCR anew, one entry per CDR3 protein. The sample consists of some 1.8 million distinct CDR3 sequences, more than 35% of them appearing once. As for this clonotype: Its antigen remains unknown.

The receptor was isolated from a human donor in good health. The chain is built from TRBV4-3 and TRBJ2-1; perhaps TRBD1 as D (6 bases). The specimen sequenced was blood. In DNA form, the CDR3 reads TGCGCCAGCAGCCAACAAACAGGGTACAATGAGCAGTTCTTC. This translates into CASSQQTGYNEQFF.